Sequencing of this T cell receptor (beta chain) was carried out in a study of Ad26.COV2.S vaccination and SARS-CoV-2 variants. Findings and caveats of the study: Vaccine recipients and placebo recipients showed similar non-spike TCR breadth. Reportedly, spike-specific CD8+ and CD4+ T cell responses achieved substantial breadth once vaccination had taken place. Possibly, TCR breadth and depth analyses underestimated total T cell responses.

Method: immunoSEQ multiplex PCR; TCRdb's copy keeps in-frame clones and lacks some. The sample contains over 85,000 clones, approximately 86% of which appear only once. With regard to this clone: Its antigen is not identified.

This specimen was peripheral blood, taken after recovery from COVID-19. The receptor comes from a human donor who had recovered from COVID-19.

The CDR3: CASSLSGAGSDTQYF. The DNA of the CDR3 is TGTGCCAGCAGTTTATCGGGGGCGGGCTCAGATACGCAGTATTTT. The V and J genes are TRBV27 and TRBJ2-3; a weak D match, TRBD1 (6 bases). CDR1 is MNHEY, CDR2 SMNVEV, per germline (reference sequence). The V gene lost 0 bases and the J gene lost 4 bases, with 11 bases spanning the gap. The CDR3 is 15 residues long.